What follows are 31 T cell receptor beta chains derived from one specimen sequenced in a study of blood T cells in healthy people across ages. PCR was performed a second time for about 7 to 12 cycles using a sample-barcoded 5' primer and a J-beta primer mix. One entry per CDR3 protein, called by TCRdb with MiXCR from the 5' RACE reads. The table records 650,000 to 800,000 distinct CDR3 sequences, 40% to 50% of them present only once. Sequencing was performed on blood. The receptor set was obtained from a man aged 55 to 70 in good health.

The V call is TRBV28, the J call TRBJ2-7; TRBD1 matches 9 bases. CDR1 and CDR2 from the germline V gene are MDHEN and SYDVKM. The CDR3 runs to 14 residues. The V and J ends lost 6 bases and 4 bases, in that order; junction bases with no gene match: 7. The CDR3 sequence is CASRPGTGRYEQYF. The CDR3 DNA reads TGTGCCAGCAGACCCGGGACAGGGAGATACGAGCAGTACTTC.

This clonotype was seen only once. The chain has TRBV20-1 and TRBJ2-4, with 7 bases aligning to TRBD2. The better agreement between TRBJ2-5 and the DNA end casts doubt on the J call. The length of the CDR3 is 16 residues. CDR1 DFQATT and CDR2 SNEGSKA come from the germline V gene (reference sequence). The CDR3 reads CSARDQRRESQETQYF. The CDR3 nucleotides read TGCAGTGCTAGAGATCAAAGGCGGGAGAGTCAAGAGACCCAGTACTTC.

DNA of the CDR3: TGCGCCAGCAGCGTGGGCGGGGACAGGGACTACACCTTC. Protein: CASSVGGDRDYTF. V is TRBV5-1 and J is TRBJ1-2; 9 bases map to TRBD1. With 4 bases clipped from V and 10 bases from J, the junction kept 8 bases outside the gene matches. The germline gives CDR1 SGHRS, CDR2 YFSETQ. The CDR3 has 13 residues.

The chain recombines TRBV6-2 or TRBV6-3 with TRBJ1-5; D gene ambiguous. Trimming left V 2 bases short and J 14 bases short, with 13 bases between. Germline V lookup: CDR1 MNHEY, CDR2 SVGEGT. The CDR3 runs 12 residues. The CDR3 DNA follows: TGTGCCAGCAGTTACCCCGACAAAAACGAGCATTTT. It encodes CASSYPDKNEHF.

J is TRBJ2-7 and V is TRBV25-1; TRBD2 matches 11 bases. The closer fit of TRBJ2-5 to the DNA end suggests the J call may be wrong. Germline assignment: CDR1 MGHDK and CDR2 SYGVNS. The CDR3 loop spans 13 amino acids. In DNA, the CDR3 is TGTGCCAGCATAGCGGGGGGGTTGGAGACCCAGTACTTC. The encoded protein is CASIAGGLETQYF.

J is TRBJ2-1 and V is TRBV12-5, with TRBD1 matching 9 bases. The CDR3 has 17 amino acids. V was pared by 3 bases and J by 6 bases, with 12 bases of the junction left unmatched. Germline lookup yields CDR1 LGHNT and CDR2 FRNRAP. The CDR3: CASGFPAGTGIANEQFF. In DNA, the CDR3 is TGTGCTAGTGGTTTCCCCGCCGGGACAGGGATAGCCAATGAGCAGTTCTTC.

This chain links TRBV7-9 with TRBJ2-7; TRBD1 matches 9 bases. The V and J ends lost 8 bases and 5 bases, in that order; junction bases with no gene match: 13. The CDR3 covers 15 residues. Germline CDR1 reads SEHNR; CDR2 reads FQNEAQ (reference sequence). The CDR3 spells CASRRRTGAGDEQYF. CDR3 coding DNA: TGTGCCAGCCGCCGAAGGACAGGGGCAGGGGACGAGCAGTACTTC.

The chain couples TRBV7-2 to TRBJ2-1, with 12 bases fitting TRBD2. V gave up 9 bases and J gave up 7 bases; unmatched junction bases: 13. The V gene's germline CDR1 is SGHTA and CDR2 FQGNSA. The CDR3 consists of 16 residues. The CDR3 DNA sequence: TGTGCCAGTATGACTAGCGGGAGTCGTTTAGTGAATGAGCAGTTCTTC. The encoded protein is CASMTSGSRLVNEQFF.

V usage is TRBV5-1 and J usage is TRBJ2-1, with a possible D match to TRBD1 (6 bases). The V gene's germline CDR1 is SGHRS and CDR2 YFSETQ. V was clipped by 0 bases and J by 5 bases, with 15 bases between them. The CDR3 has 16 residues. The DNA for the CDR3 is TGCGCCAGCAGCTTGGCCGTGGTGGGGACAAACAATGAGCAGTTCTTC. Its translation: CASSLAVVGTNNEQFF.

The chain uses TRBV2 and TRBJ1-2; D not certain. The CDR3 length is 13 residues. Germline V gives CDR1 SNHLY, CDR2 FYNNEI. The ends were cut back, 1 base at V and 9 bases at J, with 12 bases in the middle. CDR3 bases: TGTGCCAGCAGTGAAGATTTAGGGTTGAGCTACACCTTC. Its translation: CASSEDLGLSYTF.

This clonotype has a handful of counts. The CDR3: CSARLVGYEQYF. CDR3 nucleotide sequence: TGCAGTGCTAGACTTGTGGGATACGAGCAGTACTTC. The V call is TRBV20-1, the J call TRBJ2-7; the D is unclear. CDR3 length: 12 amino acids. Germline V CDR1 and CDR2: DFQATT, SNEGSKA (reference sequence). Trimming left V 2 bases short and J 4 bases short, with 9 bases between.

The chain uses TRBV2 and TRBJ2-5; 10 bases line up with TRBD1. The CDR3 runs 16 residues. Trimming took 5 bases from V and 0 from J; bases not matched to a gene: 6. CDR1 and CDR2 from the germline V gene are SNHLY and FYNNEI. DNA for the CDR3: TGTGCCAGCAGTCCCGGACAGGGGGATGACCAAGAGACCCAGTACTTC. Amino acids: CASSPGQGDDQETQYF.

This clonotype was observed a single time. The chain carries TRBV11-2 and TRBJ2-7; the D gene is possibly TRBD1 (6 bases). Looked up from germline, CDR1 is SGHAT and CDR2 is FQNNGV. This CDR3 is built from 13 residues. Deletions cut 5 bases from V and 6 bases from J, with 14 bases between. In DNA form, the CDR3 reads TGTGCCAGCAGCGTAACAGGGATCTCCGAGCAGTACTTC. Translating gives CASSVTGISEQYF.

The gene calls are TRBV11-3 and TRBJ2-3; TRBD1 matches 11 bases. The germline CDR1 and CDR2 sequences are SGHNT and YENEEA. J was trimmed by 5 bases and V by 4 bases; bases with no gene match: 8. The CDR3 loop spans 16 amino acids. CDR3 region: CASSYGTGGGIDTQYF. The CDR3 DNA follows: TGTGCCAGCAGCTACGGGACAGGGGGTGGGATAGATACGCAGTATTTT.

A few counts support this clonotype. This rearrangement joins TRBV30 to TRBJ2-4, with 8 nucleotides matching TRBD2. This CDR3 contains 15 residues. Germline V gene sequence: CDR1 GTSNPN, CDR2 SVGIG (reference sequence). J gave up 4 bases and V 0 bases, and 5 bases lay outside the gene matches. Written as DNA, the CDR3 is TGTGCCTGGAGTGTAGGCGGGGGGCGGAAAAACATTCAGTACTTC. Translating it yields CAWSVGGGRKNIQYF.

The J gene is TRBJ2-5, the V gene TRBV6-2 or TRBV6-3; no firm D call. This CDR3 region has 13 residues. The ends were cut back, 5 bases at V and 5 bases at J, with 12 bases in the middle. Germline lookup yields CDR1 MNHEY and CDR2 SVGEGT. The CDR3 bases are TGTGCCAGCAGTATCCGGCCCGGCGAGACCCAGTACTTC. It specifies CASSIRPGETQYF.

The chain couples TRBV29-1 to TRBJ2-1, with D perhaps TRBD2 (6 bases). Per the germline V gene, CDR1 is SQVTM and CDR2 is ANQGSEA. V was pared by 0 bases and J by 2 bases, with 8 bases between. This CDR3 has 14 amino acids. Here the CDR3 reads CSVEDRGTYNEQFF. In DNA, the CDR3 is TGCAGCGTTGAAGATCGGGGGACCTACAATGAGCAGTTCTTC.

The rearrangement links TRBV20-1 to TRBJ2-3, with D possibly TRBD2 on 6 matching bases. The CDR3 consists of 14 residues. Trimming removed 6 bases at V and 0 bases at J, with 13 bases between. The germline V gene encodes CDR1 DFQATT and CDR2 SNEGSKA (reference sequence). The CDR3 loop reads CSARHGRSTDTQYF. CDR3 DNA sequence: TGCAGTGCCCGACACGGGAGAAGCACAGATACGCAGTATTTT.

The chain links TRBV7-6 to TRBJ2-3, with D uncertain. From germline, CDR1 is SGHVS and CDR2 FNYEAQ. The CDR3 covers 14 residues. Trimming took off 3 bases at V and 3 bases at J, with 10 bases between the two ends. CDR3 region: CASSFSAATDTQYF. Here the CDR3 DNA reads TGTGCCAGCAGCTTTTCAGCTGCAACAGATACGCAGTATTTT.

This clonotype was seen more than once but under ten times. The rearrangement uses TRBV6-6 and TRBJ2-1; no clear D. The CDR3 runs 13 residues. Germline CDR1 MNHNY, CDR2 SVGAGI (reference sequence). V dropped 2 bases and J dropped 5 bases, with 7 bases sitting between them. In nucleotides, the CDR3 is TGTGCCAGCAGTTACGTCGTGAACAATGAGCAGTTCTTC. Protein sequence: CASSYVVNNEQFF.

This clonotype has more than one count but fewer than ten. The chain has TRBV10-3 and TRBJ2-3; 8 nucleotides match TRBD1. This CDR3 comprises 14 residues. Trimming removed 4 bases from V and 5 bases from J; junction bases left unmatched: 5. Germline V CDR1 and CDR2: ENHRY, SYGVKD. CDR3 in DNA: TGTGCCATCAGTGGACAGGGGATAATAGATACGCAGTATTTT. It translates to CAISGQGIIDTQYF.

Only one count was recorded for this clonotype. This chain uses TRBV28 with TRBJ2-7; 7 nucleotides align to TRBD1. This CDR3 is 12 amino acids long. CDR1 is MDHEN and CDR2 is SYDVKM in the germline V gene. Trimming cost V 6 bases and J 12 bases; bases outside gene matches: 11. CDR3 amino acids: CASSSGTAPRYF. The CDR3 DNA reads TGTGCCAGCAGCTCCGGGACAGCCCCACGGTACTTC. The complete variable domain, with remaining parts taken from reference TRBV28 and TRBJ2-7, reads DVKVTQSSRYLVKRTGEKVFLECVQDMDHENMFWYRQDPGLGLRLIYFSYDVKMKEKGDIPEGYSVSREKKERFSLILESASTNQTSMYLCASSSGTAPRYFGPGTRLTVT.

The chain is built from TRBV6-5 and TRBJ1-1; D gene unclear. Trimming cost V 1 base and J 1 base, with 7 bases left between them. Germline V gene data show CDR1 as MNHEY and CDR2 as SVGAGI. The CDR3 runs to 14 residues. The CDR3 DNA reads as TGTGCCAGCAGTTACTGGGGTTCGAACACTGAAGCTTTCTTT. Translation: CASSYWGSNTEAFF.

The V gene is TRBV7-9, the J gene TRBJ2-1, with D unclear. From germline, CDR1 is SEHNR and CDR2 FQNEAQ (reference sequence). This CDR3 comprises 14 residues. The V end lost 0 bases, the J end lost 4 bases, and 7 bases lay between the germline ends. Here the CDR3 DNA reads TGTGCCAGCAGCTTAGCTCCGGAATACAATGAGCAGTTCTTC. Translation gives CASSLAPEYNEQFF.

The gene calls are TRBV15 and TRBJ2-5, with D hard to call. The V end lost 1 base, the J end lost 5 bases, and 5 bases lay between the germline ends. CDR1 LNHNV and CDR2 YYDKDF come from the germline V gene (reference sequence). The CDR3 has 12 amino acids. The CDR3 here is CATSRVEETQYF. In DNA form, the CDR3 reads TGTGCCACCAGCAGAGTTGAGGAGACCCAGTACTTC.

This clonotype was counted a few times. J is TRBJ2-1 and V is TRBV11-1, with D tentatively TRBD1 or TRBD2 (5 bases each). Germline-derived CDR1 and CDR2 are SGHAT and FQDESV (reference sequence). V lost 5 bases and J lost 0, with 14 bases in between. This CDR3 contains 16 residues. CDR3 DNA: TGTGCCAGCAGCCCAAGGGGACCGCACTCCTACAATGAGCAGTTCTTC. Amino acid sequence: CASSPRGPHSYNEQFF. The full variable domain, in which reference TRBV11-1 and TRBJ2-1 provide the parts outside the CDR3, is EAEVAQSPRYKITEKSQAVAFWCDPISGHATLYWYRQILGQGPELLVQFQDESVVDDSQLPKDRFSAERLKGVDSTLKIQPAELGDSAMYLCASSPRGPHSYNEQFFGPGTRLTVL.

This clonotype was seen just once. The V gene is TRBV6-1, the J gene TRBJ2-1; D ambiguous. The CDR3 is 14 residues long. Per the germline V gene, CDR1 is MNHNS and CDR2 is SASEGT. Trimming pared 3 bases from V and 6 bases from J, leaving 12 bases between. For the CDR3, the DNA is TGTGCCAGCAGTGATACGTGGGTAAGCAATGAGCAGTTCTTC. It specifies CASSDTWVSNEQFF.

The genes are TRBV7-2 and TRBJ2-3; D is perhaps TRBD1 or TRBD2 (5 bases each). This CDR3 region has 15 residues. Looked up from germline, CDR1 is SGHTA and CDR2 is FQGNSA. V lost 3 bases to trimming and J lost 6 bases, with 16 bases between them. For the CDR3, the DNA is TGTGCCAGCAGCTTCCTGTCCGGGACCTCTGATACGCAGTATTTT. It encodes CASSFLSGTSDTQYF.

This clonotype was seen a few times. The chain has TRBV5-4 and TRBJ2-4, with D possibly being TRBD1 or TRBD2 (5 bases each). The closer fit of TRBJ2-7 to the DNA end suggests the J call may be wrong. Germline CDR1 reads SGHNT; CDR2 reads YYREEE (reference sequence). The CDR3 spans 14 residues. CDR3 DNA: TGTGCCAGCAGCCTCGGGACGGACACCTACGAGCAGTACTTC. Its protein product is CASSLGTDTYEQYF.

This clonotype was seen at least ten times. V gene TRBV6-1 combines with J gene TRBJ2-1; 11 bases are a match to TRBD2. The trim removed 2 bases at V and 3 bases at J, leaving 3 bases unmatched. The germline V gene encodes CDR1 MNHNS and CDR2 SASEGT. This CDR3 spans 16 amino acids. The CDR3 DNA sequence: TGTGCCAGCAGTGAACTAGCGGGGGGACTCTACAATGAGCAGTTCTTC. Protein sequence: CASSELAGGLYNEQFF.

This chain connects TRBV20-1 to TRBJ2-7; 11 nucleotides agree with TRBD2. V shed 5 bases, J shed 2 bases, and the junction held 8 bases outside the gene matches. CDR1 and CDR2 (germline): DFQATT, SNEGSKA (reference sequence). The CDR3 sequence is 15 residues long. CDR3 sequence: CSAPSSGGPTYEQYF. CDR3 sequence (DNA): TGCAGTGCTCCTTCTAGCGGGGGGCCAACCTACGAGCAGTACTTC.